The 11 T cell receptor beta chains in this list originate from one sample, sequenced in a study of blood T cell repertoires in COVID-19. Using immunoSEQ multiplex PCR, the repertoire was profiled, and TCRdb retains in-frame clones only, with some absent. Found here are roughly 250,000 clones, approximately 88% of them singletons; the top ten hold about 0.74%. Source material: peripheral blood. All receptors derive from a woman aged 30 to 39 with acute or convalescent COVID-19.

The chain links TRBV19 to TRBJ1-1; a possible D gene is TRBD1 (5 bases). CDR3 length equals 13 residues. Trimming stripped 5 bases from V and 4 bases from J, with 11 bases between. Germline values: CDR1 LNHDA, CDR2 SQIVND (reference sequence). CDR3 DNA sequence: TGTGCCAGTAGTGAGAGTAGGGGCACTGAAGCTTTCTTT. As protein: CASSESRGTEAFF.

The chain has TRBV9 and TRBJ2-2, with TRBD2 matching over 10 bases. The CDR3 runs to 20 residues. Germline V gene lookup returns CDR1 SGDLS and CDR2 YYNGEE. Losses at the gene ends were 0 bases for V and 3 bases for J; bases not matched to a gene: 14. In DNA, the CDR3 is TGTGCCAGCAGCGTAGGAGTAGCGGGAGGAAAGATTCGTTACACCGGGGAGCTGTTTTTT. Protein product: CASSVGVAGGKIRYTGELFF. Complete variable domain (other parts from reference TRBV9 and TRBJ2-2): DSGVTQTPKHLITATGQRVTLRCSPRSGDLSVYWYQQSLDQGLQFLIQYYNGEERAKGNILERFSAQQFPDLHSELNLSSLELGDSALYFCASSVGVAGGKIRYTGELFFGEGSRLTVL.

The V call is TRBV20-1, the J call TRBJ2-5, with 9 bases matching TRBD2. This CDR3 spans 15 amino acids. Trimming cost V 3 bases and J 5 bases; bases outside gene matches: 10. The germline V gene encodes CDR1 DFQATT and CDR2 SNEGSKA (reference sequence). CDR3 loop: CSASSGRDVGETQYF. CDR3 sequence (DNA): TGCAGTGCTAGTAGCGGGAGAGACGTGGGCGAGACCCAGTACTTC.

The chain recombines TRBV6-2 or TRBV6-3 with TRBJ2-2; TRBD2 agrees at 13 bases. The J segment lost 2 bases and the V segment lost 3 bases, leaving 15 bases of the junction unmatched. CDR3 length equals 21 residues. Germline V lookup: CDR1 MNHEY, CDR2 SVGEGT. The CDR3 DNA is TGTGCCAGCAGTTATTCTTCCGGACTAGCGGGAGCCCACCCCAACACCGGGGAGCTGTTTTTT. It translates to CASSYSSGLAGAHPNTGELFF.

This clone appeared a single time. The chain recombines TRBV4-3 with TRBJ2-2, with 8 bases that match TRBD2. V dropped 4 bases and J dropped 3; count of bases not matched to a gene: 7. Germline V gene data show CDR1 as LGHNA and CDR2 as YSLEER. This CDR3 has 16 residues. The CDR3 here is CASSPGLAKDTGELFF. CDR3 nucleotides: TGCGCCAGCAGCCCCGGACTAGCAAAGGACACCGGGGAGCTGTTTTTT.

This rearrangement joins TRBV20-1 to TRBJ2-5; 9 bases are shared with TRBD2. CDR3 length equals 11 residues. Germline V CDR1 and CDR2: DFQATT, SNEGSKA (reference sequence). V shed 5 bases, J shed 5 bases, and the junction held 0 bases outside the gene matches. CDR3 DNA: TGCAGTGCTGCGGGAGGGGAGACCCAGTACTTC. Translating gives CSAAGGETQYF.

The V call is TRBV27, the J call TRBJ2-7; TRBD1 might be the D (7 bases). V was pared by 6 bases and J by 7 bases, with 19 bases between. CDR3 size: 14 residues. The germline gives CDR1 MNHEY, CDR2 SMNVEV (reference sequence). CDR3 sequence: CASRFRRGAGEQYF. CDR3 nucleotides: TGTGCCAGCAGGTTCCGCAGGGGGGCAGGAGAGCAGTACTTC.

The chain carries TRBV9 and TRBJ2-7; 7 positions match TRBD1. Trimming cost V 3 bases and J 0 bases; bases outside gene matches: 9. The CDR3 sequence is 16 residues long. CDR1 and CDR2 from the germline V gene are SGDLS and YYNGEE. CDR3 in amino acids: CASSGPGTDLSYEQYF. In DNA form, the CDR3 reads TGTGCCAGCAGCGGTCCCGGGACAGACCTCTCCTACGAGCAGTACTTC.

This clone was detected once. The chain carries TRBV12-3 or TRBV12-4 and TRBJ1-2, with 7 bases identical to TRBD1. J gave up 4 bases and V 5 bases, and 4 bases lay outside the gene matches. The CDR3 runs to 13 residues. CDR3 nucleotide sequence: TGTGCCAGCAGTCCCAGGGACAGCTATGGCTACACCTTC. Its translation is CASSPRDSYGYTF.

This chain links TRBV7-2 with TRBJ1-2; no clear D. Trimming left V 1 base short and J 7 bases short, with 16 bases between. Per germline, CDR1 SGHTA and CDR2 FQGNSA. This CDR3 contains 15 residues. CDR3 sequence (DNA): TGTGCCAGCAGCTTAGTCATTGGTGCCACTGCTGGCTACACCTTC. This gives the protein CASSLVIGATAGYTF.

The CDR3 sequence: CSVLLQGADDRGLINQPQHF. The CDR3 bases are TGCAGCGTCCTACTGCAGGGGGCCGATGATAGGGGCCTTATCAATCAGCCCCAGCATTTT. The rearrangement joins TRBV29-1 to TRBJ1-5; 8 positions match TRBD1. CDR1 and CDR2 (germline): SQVTM, ANQGSEA. The CDR3 loop spans 20 amino acids. With 6 bases clipped from V and 3 bases from J, the junction kept 25 bases outside the gene matches. Variable domain in full (rest from reference TRBV29-1 and TRBJ1-5): SAVISQKPSRDICQRGTSLTIQCQVDSQVTMMFWYRQQPGQSLTLIATANQGSEATYESGFVIDKFPISRPNLTFSTLTVSNMSPEDSSIYLCSVLLQGADDRGLINQPQHFGDGTRLSIL.